This T cell receptor (beta chain) was retrieved from a study of a mutant IDH1 vaccine in newly diagnosed glioma. On the study more broadly: Every participant had undergone radiotherapy, temozolomide, or both before, and most underwent both.

Noted time point: week 47, end of study. The investigators gave 300 ug of mutant IDH1 20-mer peptide in each vaccine dose, together with topical imiquimod. As concerns this clone: Antigen unknown.

Trimming stripped 2 bases from V and 3 bases from J, with 9 bases between. This CDR3 is 14 amino acids long. The V gene's germline CDR1 is SGHNT and CDR2 YYREEE (reference sequence). Produced via immunoSEQ multiplex PCR; TCRdb's table is partial and in-frame only. Here the sample spans about 56,000 clones, roughly 76% being singletons. The input for sequencing was PBMCs, taken from a glioma patient whose treatment included an IDH1 peptide vaccine. The gene calls are TRBV5-4 and TRBJ2-1; D gene unclear. The clonotype was recovered from a man between 50 and 59 years old with glioma. DNA for the CDR3: TGTGCCAGCAGCTTAAAAAACAGCTACAATGAGCAGTTCTTC. Residues: CASSLKNSYNEQFF.